This T cell receptor (beta chain) was observed in a study of neoadjuvant anti-PD-1 for oral cavity cancer. Repertoires were generated with immunoSEQ multiplex PCR, while TCRdb's copy carries only in-frame clones and drops some. The repertoire holds more than 50,000 clones, around four fifths seen once, with 2% to 3% in the top ten. V shed 5 bases, J shed 7 bases, and the junction held 9 bases outside the gene matches. The germline gives CDR1 SGHAT, CDR2 FQNNGV. This CDR3 spans 15 amino acids. The source material was PBMCs, sampled before nivolumab (anti-PD-1) treatment. This rearrangement joins TRBV11-2 to TRBJ2-7; 12 nucleotides match TRBD1. The origin of this receptor is a person aged 40 to 85 with oral cavity squamous cell carcinoma. CDR3 DNA: TGTGCCAGCAGCCTCGGGACAGGGGGCGCGAGGGAGCAGTACTTC. Protein sequence: CASSLGTGGAREQYF.